This section outlines one T cell receptor beta chain sequence together with its context. The antigen is undetermined. These data originate in a study of cytomegalovirus exposure and HLA in healthy donors. Broader study findings: A reported reduction in N-insertions relative to the approximately 640-donor mean was seen in an Asian-associated ancestry cluster in a later analysis.

PCR was performed using 60 Vbeta and 13 Jbeta primers. Profiled with immunoSEQ multiplex PCR; TCRdb holds only in-frame clones, not every one. Among roughly 120,000 clones listed, 65% to 90% were seen once. Material: PBMCs. The clonotype was recovered from a male donor in good health and CMV-seropositive.

In DNA, the CDR3 is TGTGCCAGCAGCCAAGAGGGCTTCCGGGGACTATACGAGCAGTACTTC. Encoded protein: CASSQEGFRGLYEQYF. The rearrangement links TRBV4-2 to TRBJ2-7; 7 bases are a match to TRBD2. The CDR3 runs 16 residues. V trimming: 0 bases; J trimming: 4 bases; junction bases outside the gene matches: 9. Per germline, CDR1 LGHNA and CDR2 YNFKEQ.